These 22 T cell receptor beta chains were all obtained from the same sample, sequenced in a study of T cell responses to AZD1222 COVID-19 vaccine (dated by TCRdb to the early 2020s). Preparation of the library involved the immunoSEQ multiplex PCR assay. The table was pulled from immuneACCESS by TCRdb, which kept in-frame rearrangements only. Such tables lose some clones; where checked, under half of the loss comes from unresolved V genes, and the rest has no known cause. In all, the sample holds around 130,000 clones, and around nine tenths of those were seen once. The ten top clones hold around 1.8% of the sample. The intended sense of this specimen's time point label: baseline before first vaccination. The specimen was peripheral blood, collected on day 0 of AZD1222 vaccination. These receptors all stem from an adult in good health.

The chain links TRBV12-3 or TRBV12-4 to TRBJ1-1; D is unresolved. The length of the CDR3 is 12 residues. V gave up 5 bases and J gave up 4 bases, with 8 bases separating them. CDR3 protein: CASSPGSTEAFF. In nucleotides, the CDR3 is TGTGCCAGCAGTCCCGGTAGCACTGAAGCTTTCTTT.

As regards this clone: Other nucleotide sequences in the sample specify the same CDR3. The J gene is TRBJ2-5, the V gene TRBV9; TRBD2 is a possible D gene (5 bases). Trimming left V 4 bases short and J 1 base short, with 8 bases between. Germline V lookup: CDR1 SGDLS, CDR2 YYNGEE. This CDR3 is built from 13 residues. Here the CDR3 DNA reads TGTGCCAGCAGCCCGGCGGGCCAAGAGACCCAGTACTTC. Encoded protein: CASSPAGQETQYF.

This chain connects TRBV30 to TRBJ1-4; D unclear. The CDR3 sequence is 13 residues long. V lost 0 bases to trimming and J lost 8 bases, with 10 bases between them. Looked up from germline, CDR1 is GTSNPN and CDR2 is SVGIG (reference sequence). The CDR3 is CAWSVGPREKLFF. The CDR3 coding sequence is TGTGCCTGGAGTGTAGGCCCTCGGGAAAAACTGTTTTTT.

This clone was found once. V and J are TRBV10-3 and TRBJ2-6, with TRBD1 matching over 10 bases. The CDR3 runs 16 residues. The germline CDR1 and CDR2 sequences are ENHRY and SYGVKD. Unmatched junction bases numbered 4, after V lost 4 bases and J lost 4 bases. Here the CDR3 reads CAISAGQGGGANVLTF. The CDR3 DNA sequence: TGTGCCATCAGTGCAGGACAGGGGGGCGGGGCCAACGTCCTGACTTTC.

The rearrangement uses TRBV7-9 and TRBJ2-3; 9 bases match TRBD1. The CDR3 runs 16 residues. Losses at the gene ends were 5 bases for V and 2 bases for J; bases not matched to a gene: 8. Per the germline V gene, CDR1 is SEHNR and CDR2 is FQNEAQ (reference sequence). CDR3 residues: CASSTPGTGYTDTQYF. DNA for the CDR3: TGTGCCAGCAGCACCCCCGGGACAGGGTACACAGATACGCAGTATTTT.

This rearrangement joins TRBV2 to TRBJ2-7; D not resolved. The germline gives CDR1 SNHLY, CDR2 FYNNEI. This CDR3 has 13 amino acids. V lost 1 base to trimming and J lost 4 bases, with 8 bases between them. CDR3 coding DNA: TGTGCCAGCAGTGAAGACCAACGTTACGAGCAGTACGTC. It is translated as CASSEDQRYEQYV.

V usage is TRBV9 and J usage is TRBJ2-3; tentatively, D is TRBD2 (6 bases). The germline gives CDR1 SGDLS, CDR2 YYNGEE. Deletions cut 3 bases from V and 0 bases from J, with 14 bases between. This CDR3 contains 16 residues. The CDR3 is CASSDIAVTSTDTQYF. DNA for the CDR3: TGTGCCAGCAGCGACATAGCGGTGACTAGCACAGATACGCAGTATTTT.

The chain employs TRBV6-1 and TRBJ2-3, with 11 nucleotides matching TRBD1. Germline V lookup: CDR1 MNHNS, CDR2 SASEGT. The V gene end was trimmed by 4 bases and the J gene end by 3 bases; junction bases not matched to a gene: 6. The CDR3 has 16 residues. Written as DNA, the CDR3 is TGTGCCAGCAGTGCAATCCGGGACAGGGGGACAGATACGCAGTATTTT. This codes for CASSAIRDRGTDTQYF.

V gene TRBV18 combines with J gene TRBJ2-3, with 8 positions matching TRBD1. In germline, CDR1 is KGHSH, CDR2 LQKENI. J gave up 7 bases and V 0 bases, and 9 bases lay outside the gene matches. The CDR3 totals 16 residues. Here the CDR3 reads CASSPPTGVGVNTQYF. The CDR3 DNA sequence: TGTGCCAGCTCACCACCGACAGGGGTGGGGGTGAATACGCAGTATTTT.

This clone was seen only a few times. V and J are TRBV2 and TRBJ1-1, with a weak D call TRBD1 (6 bases). This CDR3 has 14 residues. CDR1 is SNHLY, CDR2 FYNNEI, per germline. V was trimmed by 7 bases and J by 2 bases, leaving 14 bases between them. The CDR3 loop is CASTQGRTNTEAFF. The CDR3 DNA follows: TGTGCCAGCACACAGGGTCGGACTAACACTGAAGCTTTCTTT.

This chain connects TRBV6-1 to TRBJ1-5, with 8 bases aligning to TRBD1. The germline gives CDR1 MNHNS, CDR2 SASEGT. CDR3 length: 17 amino acids. J lost 2 bases, V lost 4 bases, and 10 bases had no gene match. CDR3 in DNA: TGTGCCAGCAGTGGACAGGGGATGGCCCTGGGCAATCAGCCCCAGCATTTT. This gives the protein CASSGQGMALGNQPQHF.

The chain combines TRBV7-8 with TRBJ2-7; D not resolved. The CDR3 runs 14 residues. Germline V lookup: CDR1 SGHVS, CDR2 FQNEAQ. V lost 3 bases and J 5 bases, leaving 14 bases between the germline ends. The CDR3, as DNA: TGTGCCAGCAGCTTCAAATACTCCGGACACGAGCAGTACGTC. It yields the protein CASSFKYSGHEQYV.

The J gene is TRBJ1-1, the V gene TRBV9; D not certain. V lost 0 bases to trimming and J lost 0 bases, with 3 bases between them. Germline assignment: CDR1 SGDLS and CDR2 YYNGEE. The CDR3 runs 13 residues. DNA for the CDR3: TGTGCCAGCAGCGTAGCAATGAACACTGAAGCTTTCTTT. The encoded protein is CASSVAMNTEAFF.

The rearrangement links TRBV19 to TRBJ1-5; 9 bases match TRBD1. From germline, CDR1 is LNHDA and CDR2 SQIVND (reference sequence). CDR3 length equals 17 residues. V shed 9 bases, J shed 6 bases, and the junction held 18 bases outside the gene matches. CDR3 in amino acids: CASKAGQGTFGGQPQHF. Here the CDR3 DNA reads TGTGCCAGCAAAGCGGGACAGGGAACGTTTGGGGGTCAGCCCCAGCATTTT.

The chain is built from TRBV5-8 and TRBJ2-2; D unresolved. This CDR3 region has 16 residues. Germline lookup yields CDR1 SGHTS and CDR2 YDEGEE. Trimming removed 0 bases at V and 0 bases at J, with 9 bases between. The CDR3 coding sequence is TGTGCCAGCAGCTTGGGAAGCCGCACGAACACCGGGGAGCTGTTTTTT. Residues: CASSLGSRTNTGELFF.

A remark on this clone: At one end the junction does not follow the germline gene, possibly because of a read error. The chain links TRBV7-6 to TRBJ2-7; perhaps TRBD1 as D (5 bases). CDR3 length: 11 residues. Germline CDR1 reads SGHVS; CDR2 reads FNYEAQ. The CDR3 sequence: CASSLGGLQHF. As DNA, the CDR3 is TGTGCCAGCAGCTTAGGGGGCCTCCAGCACTTC. Full variable domain (remainder filled in from reference TRBV7-6 and TRBJ2-7): GAGVSQSPRYKVTKRGQDVALRCDPISGHVSLYWYRQALGQGPEFLTYFNYEAQQDKSGLPNDRFSAERPEGSISTLTIQRTEQRDSAMYRCASSLGGLQHFGPGTRLTVT.

The chain joins TRBV18 to TRBJ1-2; 8 bases are a match to TRBD1. Germline loops: CDR1 KGHSH, CDR2 LQKENI. The CDR3 is made up of 14 amino acids. The V segment lost 6 bases and the J segment 5 bases; nucleotides outside the gene matches: 8. CDR3 sequence (DNA): TGTGCCAGCTCCGCGACAGGGGAGGGATATGGCTACACCTTC. Amino acids: CASSATGEGYGYTF.

The chain links TRBV25-1 to TRBJ2-3; D not certain. The CDR3 extends over 15 amino acids. Germline CDR1 is MGHDK and CDR2 is SYGVNS. V was cut by 1 base and J by 2 bases, with 10 bases left in between. The CDR3 DNA is TGTGCCAGCAGTGAATCTGGCAGAACCACAGATACGCAGTATTTT. Encoded protein: CASSESGRTTDTQYF.

V and J are TRBV5-6 and TRBJ1-3; 8 bases line up with TRBD1. Losses at the gene ends were 9 bases for V and 0 bases for J; bases not matched to a gene: 8. The CDR3 length is 15 residues. Germline V gives CDR1 SGHDT, CDR2 YYEEEE. CDR3 sequence: CAIRGDRTSGNTIYF. CDR3 nucleotides: TGTGCCATCCGTGGGGACAGGACCTCTGGAAACACCATATATTTT.

The gene calls are TRBV4-1 and TRBJ2-1, with TRBD2 identical over 7 bases. The germline CDR1 and CDR2 sequences are MGHRA and YSYEKL. The junction had 3 bases not matched to a gene; V was cut back by 3 bases and J by 1 base. The CDR3 totals 15 residues. CDR3: CASSQLGGSYNEQFF. The CDR3 DNA follows: TGCGCCAGCAGCCAGCTGGGGGGGTCCTACAATGAGCAGTTCTTC.

The rearrangement uses TRBV6-5 and TRBJ1-1; D is uncertain. The length of the CDR3 is 12 residues. V lost 6 bases to trimming and J lost 2 bases, with 7 bases between them. The germline V gene has CDR1 MNHEY and CDR2 SVGAGI. The CDR3 nucleotides are TGTGCCAGCAGGCGACACAACACTGAAGCTTTCTTT. It encodes CASRRHNTEAFF.

As regards this clone: This same CDR3 is encoded by further DNA sequences in the sample. The chain employs TRBV5-1 and TRBJ1-3; D may be TRBD1 (5 bases). The CDR3 is 14 amino acids. CDR1 is SGHRS, CDR2 YFSETQ, per germline. The V and J ends lost 0 bases and 3 bases respectively, with 7 bases between them. DNA of the CDR3: TGCGCCAGCAGCTTGGAGGGGAATGGAAACACCATATATTTT. This encodes CASSLEGNGNTIYF.